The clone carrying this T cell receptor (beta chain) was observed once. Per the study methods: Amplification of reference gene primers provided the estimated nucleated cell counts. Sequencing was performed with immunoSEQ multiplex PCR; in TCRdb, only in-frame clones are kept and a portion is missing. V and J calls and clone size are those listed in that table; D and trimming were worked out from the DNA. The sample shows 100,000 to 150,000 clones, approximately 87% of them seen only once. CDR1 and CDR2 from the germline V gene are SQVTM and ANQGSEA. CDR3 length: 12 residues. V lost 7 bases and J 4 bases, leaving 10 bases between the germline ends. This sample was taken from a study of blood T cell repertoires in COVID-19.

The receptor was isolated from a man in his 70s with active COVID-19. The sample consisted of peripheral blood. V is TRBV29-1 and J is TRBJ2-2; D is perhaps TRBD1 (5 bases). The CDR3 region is CSGRRVTGELFF. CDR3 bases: TGCAGCGGCCGCAGGGTCACCGGGGAGCTGTTTTTT.